Following are 30 T cell receptor beta chains from one sample sequenced in a study of blood T cell repertoires in COVID-19. The repertoire was sequenced with immunoSEQ multiplex PCR; TCRdb's copy has only in-frame clones and lacks some. The sample includes about 62,000 clones, 80% to 90% of them seen just once. Source material: peripheral blood. These receptors were taken from a woman of 80 years or more with acute or convalescent COVID-19.

Only a few counts were recorded for this clone. The chain is built from TRBV18 and TRBJ2-3; tentative D call: TRBD1 (6 bases). The germline CDR1 and CDR2 sequences are KGHSH and LQKENI. This CDR3 is built from 18 residues. V lost 3 bases and J lost 3, with 22 bases in between. CDR3 protein: CASSPGTPPALATDTQYF. CDR3 DNA sequence: TGTGCCAGCTCACCTGGGACACCCCCCGCCTTGGCGACAGATACGCAGTATTTT.

There are a few counts of this clone. V usage is TRBV7-3 and J usage is TRBJ2-3; TRBD2 agrees at 13 bases. The germline V gene has CDR1 SGHTA and CDR2 FQGTGA. The V and J ends lost 1 base and 3 bases, in that order; junction bases with no gene match: 1. The CDR3 is 16 amino acids. CDR3 in amino acids: CASSLRLAGGTDTQYF. CDR3 coding DNA: TGTGCCAGCAGCTTAAGACTAGCGGGAGGAACAGATACGCAGTATTTT.

J is TRBJ2-7 and V is TRBV7-2; D is perhaps TRBD1 (6 bases). From germline, CDR1 is SGHTA and CDR2 FQGNSA. The CDR3 covers 13 residues. With 6 bases removed from V and 4 bases from J, the gap between germline ends came to 13 bases. The CDR3 sequence is CASSLGQPYEQYF. CDR3 DNA: TGTGCCAGCAGTCTCGGACAGCCTTACGAGCAGTACTTC. Full variable domain (outside the CDR3, taken from reference TRBV7-2 and TRBJ2-7): GAGVSQSPSNKVTEKGKDVELRCDPISGHTALYWYRQSLGQGLEFLIYFQGNSAPDKSGLPSDRFSAERTGGSVSTLTIQRTQQEDSAVYLCASSLGQPYEQYFGPGTRLTVT.

This rearrangement joins TRBV4-3 to TRBJ2-1, with TRBD2 identical over 13 bases. Germline assignment: CDR1 LGHNA and CDR2 YSLEER. The CDR3 has 17 amino acids. Trimming took 1 base from V and 5 from J; bases not matched to a gene: 5. The CDR3 here is CASSQGTSGGWDNEQFF. Written as DNA, the CDR3 is TGCGCCAGCAGCCAAGGGACTAGCGGGGGTTGGGACAATGAGCAGTTCTTC.

This chain uses TRBV6-5 with TRBJ2-3; D is uncertain. Germline lookup yields CDR1 MNHEY and CDR2 SVGAGI. The CDR3 runs to 14 residues. Trimming stripped 6 bases from V and 6 bases from J, with 16 bases between. The CDR3 here is CASRPRAVPDTQYF. CDR3 nucleotides: TGTGCCAGCAGACCGAGAGCCGTACCCGATACGCAGTATTTT.

This clone was recorded only once. The V call is TRBV18, the J call TRBJ1-1, with a weak D call TRBD1 (6 bases). Germline CDR1 reads KGHSH; CDR2 reads LQKENI. Trimming stripped 5 bases from V and 8 bases from J, with 24 bases between. This CDR3 spans 16 amino acids. CDR3 amino acids: CASSYELQGTPPEAFF. The CDR3, as DNA: TGTGCCAGCTCATATGAGCTTCAGGGGACCCCCCCAGAAGCTTTCTTT.

The genes are TRBV5-1 and TRBJ1-4; D is undetermined. Trimming removed 3 bases from V and 2 bases from J, with 8 bases in between. CDR3 size: 14 residues. Germline V gene data show CDR1 as SGHRS and CDR2 as YFSETQ. DNA for the CDR3: TGCGCCAGCAGCTCCCCGGGGACTAATGAAAAACTGTTTTTT. Protein: CASSSPGTNEKLFF.

The V call is TRBV18, the J call TRBJ1-2, with D perhaps TRBD1 (6 bases). Trimming cost V 6 bases and J 7 bases, with 15 bases left between them. The CDR3 runs to 13 residues. In germline, CDR1 is KGHSH, CDR2 LQKENI. The CDR3 DNA follows: TGTGCCAGCTCCAACTCTCTGGACAGTGGCTACACCTTC. This sequence encodes CASSNSLDSGYTF.

The chain combines TRBV28 with TRBJ2-1, with D perhaps TRBD1 (6 bases). Trimming removed 5 bases at V and 7 bases at J, with 18 bases between. The germline CDR1 and CDR2 sequences are MDHEN and SYDVKM. The length of the CDR3 is 15 residues. The CDR3 protein is CASSPSTGFMNEQFF. The CDR3, as DNA: TGTGCCAGCAGTCCTTCTACAGGGTTTATGAATGAGCAGTTCTTC.

The V and J genes are TRBV29-1 and TRBJ1-2; 8 bases align to TRBD1. The CDR3 runs 11 residues. Germline CDR1 SQVTM, CDR2 ANQGSEA. Trimming removed 7 bases from V and 4 bases from J; junction bases left unmatched: 2. CDR3 loop: CSDRGSYGYTF. CDR3 nucleotide sequence: TGCAGCGACAGGGGGAGCTATGGCTACACCTTC.

This clone has just one count. This chain links TRBV28 with TRBJ1-5; D might be TRBD1 (6 bases). Per germline, CDR1 MDHEN and CDR2 SYDVKM. Trimming pared 5 bases from V and 5 bases from J, leaving 13 bases between. The CDR3 loop spans 14 amino acids. CDR3: CASSADSTDQPQHF. CDR3 DNA sequence: TGTGCCAGCAGTGCGGACAGTACAGATCAGCCCCAGCATTTT.

This chain links TRBV7-2 with TRBJ2-2; 7 bases fit TRBD1. V shed 4 bases and J 7 bases; nucleotides not matched to a gene: 12. The CDR3 length is 16 residues. CDR1 and CDR2 (germline): SGHTA, FQGNSA. CDR3 sequence: CASSSHPQGIVGELFF. CDR3 sequence (DNA): TGTGCCAGCAGCTCTCATCCACAGGGGATTGTCGGGGAGCTGTTTTTT. Complete variable domain (other parts from reference TRBV7-2 and TRBJ2-2): GAGVSQSPSNKVTEKGKDVELRCDPISGHTALYWYRQSLGQGLEFLIYFQGNSAPDKSGLPSDRFSAERTGGSVSTLTIQRTQQEDSAVYLCASSSHPQGIVGELFFGEGSRLTVL.

The chain has TRBV7-7 and TRBJ2-7; D is unresolved. The germline V gene has CDR1 SSHAT and CDR2 FNYEAQ (reference sequence). This CDR3 region has 15 residues. Trimming took 3 bases from V and 5 from J, leaving 17 bases between them. CDR3 coding DNA: TGTGCCAGCAGCTTTAAACGCGGCCCTCTAGACGAGCAGTACTTC. It codes for CASSFKRGPLDEQYF.

The chain links TRBV5-1 to TRBJ2-7; 9 nucleotides match TRBD1. Germline CDR1 reads SGHRS; CDR2 reads YFSETQ. The CDR3 sequence is 15 residues long. Unmatched junction bases numbered 8, after V lost 4 bases and J lost 3 bases. The CDR3 DNA reads TGCGCCAGCAGCAATAACGCGGGACAGGGCTACGAGCAGTACTTC. The encoded protein is CASSNNAGQGYEQYF.

This clone appeared once. The chain has TRBV18 and TRBJ1-4; no definite D call. This CDR3 has 17 amino acids. Trimming pared 0 bases from V and 4 bases from J, leaving 15 bases between. The germline V gene encodes CDR1 KGHSH and CDR2 LQKENI. The CDR3 spells CASSPPGLADYNEKLFF. As DNA, the CDR3 is TGTGCCAGCTCACCACCGGGCCTTGCGGACTATAATGAAAAACTGTTTTTT.

This sequence joins TRBV20-1 and TRBJ2-5, with TRBD1 matching over 7 bases. V lost 4 bases, J lost 5 bases, and 1 base stayed unmatched. The CDR3 runs to 11 residues. Germline lookup yields CDR1 DFQATT and CDR2 SNEGSKA (reference sequence). The CDR3 loop reads CSAIQGETQYF. For the CDR3, the DNA is TGCAGTGCTATACAGGGGGAGACCCAGTACTTC.

This clone appeared once. V is TRBV7-9 and J is TRBJ1-2; D remains ambiguous. Germline CDR1 and CDR2: SEHNR and FQNEAQ (reference sequence). V lost 1 base and J lost 2, with 5 bases in between. This CDR3 region has 13 residues. The CDR3 bases are TGTGCCAGCAGCTTAGTTGGCAACTATGGCTACACCTTC. As protein: CASSLVGNYGYTF. Complete variable domain (other parts from reference TRBV7-9 and TRBJ1-2): DTGVSQNPRHKITKRGQNVTFRCDPISEHNRLYWYRQTLGQGPEFLTYFQNEAQLEKSRLLSDRFSAERPKGSFSTLEIQRTEQGDSAMYLCASSLVGNYGYTFGSGTRLTVV.

This chain joins TRBV19 and TRBJ2-3, with 7 bases matching TRBD1. The length of the CDR3 is 18 residues. With V trimmed by 5 bases and J by 6 bases, 20 bases remained unmatched. Germline V lookup: CDR1 LNHDA, CDR2 SQIVND (reference sequence). The CDR3 spells CASSGSGTATLSPDTQYF. The CDR3 nucleotides are TGTGCCAGTAGTGGGTCCGGGACAGCAACTCTTTCTCCCGATACGCAGTATTTT.

The chain links TRBV5-6 to TRBJ1-2, with D unclear. The CDR3 runs to 14 residues. In germline, CDR1 is SGHDT, CDR2 YYEEEE. V dropped 4 bases and J dropped 8 bases, with 18 bases sitting between them. The CDR3 loop reads CASSAPGRGGGYTF. CDR3 DNA sequence: TGTGCCAGCAGCGCCCCCGGACGGGGAGGCGGCTACACCTTC.

The genes are TRBV7-8 and TRBJ1-1; D unclear. This CDR3 has 14 residues. Germline V gene data show CDR1 as SGHVS and CDR2 as FQNEAQ. Trimming removed 7 bases at V and 3 bases at J, with 15 bases between. The CDR3 DNA reads TGTGCCAGCAAACCCGTAGGGAGGGACACTGAAGCTTTCTTT. This codes for CASKPVGRDTEAFF.

The chain combines TRBV3-1 (or the pseudogene TRBV3-2) with TRBJ1-1, with unresolved D. CDR1 is LGHDT, CDR2 YNNKEL, per germline (reference sequence). With 1 base removed from V and 2 bases from J, the gap between germline ends came to 8 bases. The CDR3 is 14 amino acids. The CDR3 coding sequence is TGTGCCAGCAGCCAAGGAACAGATAACACTGAAGCTTTCTTT. Encoded protein: CASSQGTDNTEAFF.

The chain combines TRBV9 with TRBJ2-1, with 7 bases lining up with TRBD2. V dropped 1 base and J dropped 9; count of bases not matched to a gene: 7. CDR1 and CDR2 from the germline V gene are SGDLS and YYNGEE. The CDR3 contains 14 residues. In DNA form, the CDR3 reads TGTGCCAGCAGCGTAATGGGCGGGAGTACTGAGCAGTTCTTC. This sequence encodes CASSVMGGSTEQFF.

CDR3 region: CASSQVDRATYGYTF. The CDR3, as DNA: TGCGCCAGCAGCCAAGTGGACAGGGCTACCTATGGCTACACCTTC. The J gene is TRBJ1-2, the V gene TRBV4-1; TRBD1 agrees at 8 bases. The CDR3 runs 15 residues. The germline CDR1 and CDR2 sequences are MGHRA and YSYEKL. Trimming at V came to 1 base and at J to 4 bases, leaving 5 bases not matched to a gene.

J is TRBJ2-4 and V is TRBV5-4; 9 nucleotides match TRBD1. Germline lookup yields CDR1 SGHNT and CDR2 YYREEE (reference sequence). The CDR3 has 16 residues. The trim removed 4 bases at V and 0 bases at J, leaving 5 bases unmatched. CDR3 sequence reads: CASSGGQGIAKNIQYF. The CDR3 region has the DNA TGTGCCAGCAGCGGAGGACAGGGGATAGCCAAAAACATTCAGTACTTC. The variable domain in full, completed from reference TRBV5-4 and TRBJ2-4, reads ETGVTQSPTHLIKTRGQQVTLRCSSQSGHNTVSWYQQALGQGPQFIFQYYREEENGRGNFPPRFSGLQFPNYSSELNVNALELDDSALYLCASSGGQGIAKNIQYFGAGTRLSVL.

V is TRBV5-4 and J is TRBJ2-1; 9 nucleotides agree with TRBD1. The V and J ends lost 4 bases and 10 bases, in that order; junction bases with no gene match: 6. The CDR3 is made up of 13 amino acids. The germline CDR1 and CDR2 sequences are SGHNT and YYREEE (reference sequence). The CDR3 loop is CASSQDRGGEQFF. The CDR3 DNA sequence: TGTGCCAGCAGCCAGGACAGGGGCGGGGAGCAGTTCTTC. The variable domain in full, with the rest retrieved from reference TRBV5-4 and TRBJ2-1, is ETGVTQSPTHLIKTRGQQVTLRCSSQSGHNTVSWYQQALGQGPQFIFQYYREEENGRGNFPPRFSGLQFPNYSSELNVNALELDDSALYLCASSQDRGGEQFFGPGTRLTVL.

This sequence joins TRBV29-1 and TRBJ1-1, with D possibly TRBD1 on 5 matching bases. CDR1 SQVTM and CDR2 ANQGSEA come from the germline V gene. Trimming took off 0 bases at V and 8 bases at J, with 19 bases between the two ends. This CDR3 has 15 amino acids. Here the CDR3 reads CSVEDAGRGTAEAFF. The DNA for the CDR3 is TGCAGCGTTGAAGACGCAGGGAGGGGTACCGCAGAAGCTTTCTTT. The variable domain in full, with the rest retrieved from reference TRBV29-1 and TRBJ1-1, is SAVISQKPSRDICQRGTSLTIQCQVDSQVTMMFWYRQQPGQSLTLIATANQGSEATYESGFVIDKFPISRPNLTFSTLTVSNMSPEDSSIYLCSVEDAGRGTAEAFFGQGTRLTVV.

This clone has just a few counts. The genes are TRBV4-1 and TRBJ1-2; 8 bases are shared with TRBD1. V dropped 4 bases and J dropped 5; count of bases not matched to a gene: 3. Germline CDR1 MGHRA, CDR2 YSYEKL. The CDR3 is made up of 13 amino acids. CDR3 amino acids: CASSPDRDYGYTF. The CDR3 nucleotides are TGCGCCAGCAGCCCGGACAGGGATTATGGCTACACCTTC.

The chain combines TRBV10-3 with TRBJ1-2; perhaps TRBD1 as D (5 bases). Germline V gives CDR1 ENHRY, CDR2 SYGVKD. V was pared by 5 bases and J by 8 bases, with 21 bases between. CDR3 size: 15 residues. Written as DNA, the CDR3 is TGTGCCATCAGTCAAGTCACGGCTCCTCGGGGGGGCTACACCTTC. Translating gives CAISQVTAPRGGYTF.

The chain joins TRBV28 to TRBJ1-6; a weak D match, TRBD1 (6 bases). The CDR3 consists of 15 residues. Trimming cost V 3 bases and J 7 bases, with 13 bases left between them. Germline V lookup: CDR1 MDHEN, CDR2 SYDVKM. CDR3 nucleotides: TGTGCCAGCAGTTTCCCAGGGGCAGGGAATTCACCCCTCCACTTT. It specifies CASSFPGAGNSPLHF.

The chain is built from TRBV27 and TRBJ2-1; D perhaps matches TRBD2 (5 bases). CDR3 length: 13 amino acids. The germline V gene has CDR1 MNHEY and CDR2 SMNVEV (reference sequence). Deletions cut 4 bases from V and 7 bases from J, with 11 bases between. CDR3 sequence reads: CASSSGFGNEQFF. In DNA form, the CDR3 reads TGTGCCAGCAGTTCGGGGTTCGGGAATGAGCAGTTCTTC.